Detailed here is one TCR beta chain. Profiled with immunoSEQ multiplex PCR; TCRdb holds only in-frame clones, not every one. The sample holds about 1,900,000 clones, roughly 95% seen once. The data are from a study of shared clonotypes between healthy human individuals. Naive CD8 cells, CD45RO-negative and positively selected for CCR7, excluded terminally differentiated effector memory CD45RA+ cells. Germline CDR1 is WNHNN and CDR2 is SYGVQD (reference sequence). Germline trimming cut 4 bases from V and 0 bases from J; bases unmatched to any gene: 5. The CDR3 runs to 15 residues. This TCR derives from a man younger than 30 in good health. Material for sequencing was naive CD8+ T cells sorted from blood. V gene TRBV10-1 combines with J gene TRBJ1-1; TRBD1 agrees at 7 bases. CDR3 coding DNA: TGCGCCAGCAGTGCCGGGACAGTACTGAACACTGAAGCTTTCTTT. It translates to CASSAGTVLNTEAFF.